Sequencing of this T cell receptor (beta chain) was carried out in a study of beta chain features in type 1 diabetes. In the case of this clone: What it binds is not known.

Expressed TCRB transcripts were sequenced after all isolated RNA was converted to cDNA. An average of about 3.57 million reads was obtained for naive, central memory and regulatory T cell samples. Some clones are missing from TCRdb's copy, which holds only in-frame ones; the method was immunoSEQ multiplex PCR. This repertoire shows almost 350,000 clones, 9.3% found once; its top ten account for more than 0.8%. Sampling consisted of one heparinised blood draw per donor, averaging around 100 mL. Whole-study findings and limits: TCRB CDR3s from Type 1 diabetes patients were moderately but significantly shorter in all four CD4+ subsets. For TCRB rearrangement, an influence of HLA type remained unresolved here. PCR could preferentially amplify shorter templates, alike in patients and controls.

The ends were cut back, 4 bases at V and 4 bases at J, with 13 bases in the middle. CDR1 is GTSNPN, CDR2 SVGIG, per germline (reference sequence). The CDR3 totals 13 residues. The sample taken for sequencing was central memory CD4+ T cells from blood. The TCR originated in a man between 25 and 39 years old with type 1 diabetes. This chain uses TRBV30 with TRBJ1-2, with D perhaps matching TRBD1 (5 bases). CDR3 amino acids: CAWTRAPSYGYTF. DNA for the CDR3: TGTGCCTGGACCAGGGCGCCAAGCTATGGCTACACCTTC. Complete variable domain (other parts from reference TRBV30 and TRBJ1-2): SQTIHQWPATLVQPVGSPLSLECTVEGTSNPNLYWYRQAAGRGLQLLFYSVGIGQISSEVPQNLSASRPQDRQFILSSKKLLLSDSGFYLCAWTRAPSYGYTFGSGTRLTVV.